This T cell receptor beta chain was captured in a study of immune evolution from preneoplasia to lung adenocarcinoma. Whole-study context: HLA loss of heterozygosity: about 7% AIS, about 15% MIA, 30% to 35% ADC, none AAH. General study results and limits: Normal lung had highest clonality; later lesions appeared denser, more diverse. Normal lung had the highest top T cell clone frequencies.

Germline CDR1 reads SEHNR; CDR2 reads FQNEAQ (reference sequence). V lost 6 bases and J 5 bases, leaving 11 bases between the germline ends. The CDR3 contains 13 residues. Premalignant or tumor cells were enriched by macro-dissection after pathologic assessment. A note on this clone: Its antigen is not known.

TCRdb keeps only in-frame clones here, not all; method: immunoSEQ multiplex PCR. The table records thousands of clones, 80% to 85% of them present only once. The material sequenced was FFPE minimally invasive lung adenocarcinoma tissue. The source of this sequence is a donor older than 65 with lung adenocarcinoma. The chain links TRBV7-9 to TRBJ1-5, with unresolved D. The CDR3 region is CASRGGIDQPQHF. In DNA, the CDR3 is TGTGCCAGCAGGGGCGGGATAGATCAGCCCCAGCATTTT.